This T cell receptor (beta chain) is drawn from a study of CXCR3-negative and CXCR3-positive naive CD8 T cells. Study outcomes and limitations: CD5 surface expression was similar among naive subsets, and TCR strength was estimated by inference from TRB CDR3 properties. Naive CXCR3-positive cells had TRB CDR3s more hydrophobic than those of CXCR3-negative naive cells.

Some 300,000 cells per CD8+ T cell subset were flow-sorted in triplicate. The libraries of TRB cDNA were constructed through 5' RACE using UMI labels. No DNA is given; TCRdb re-called the 5' RACE reads and lists each CDR3 protein once. The repertoire table contains over 150,000 distinct CDR3 sequences. The CDR3 has 14 amino acids. Germline loops: CDR1 LNHDA, CDR2 SQIVND (reference sequence). Points on this clonotype: What it recognizes is unknown.

Sample: naive CXCR3+ CD8+ T cells from blood. This sample's subset: CD45RO-CCR7+CD27+CD95- naive CD8+ T cells expressing CXCR3 (TNR3+). This TCR was sampled from a human donor in good health. Some clones in this sample may be carry-over from other donors' samples. The genes are TRBV19 and TRBJ2-1; the D call from TCRdb, TRBD1, cannot be confirmed without DNA. The CDR3: CASSWDRGDNEQFF.